A selection of T cell receptor beta chains follows, all from one sample in a study of blood T cell repertoires in COVID-19. Assay used: immunoSEQ multiplex PCR; TCRdb lists only in-frame clones, some missing. Here the sample spans about 200,000 clones, more than 70% being singletons. Sequenced: PBMCs or T cells enriched from blood (not recorded which). Source of these receptors: a man in his forties with acute COVID-19. CDR3s include the opening cysteine and the closing phenylalanine or tryptophan. The D gene is left open where the match is weak. A row's size may be missing; if present it is once, few, many or a size class.

v_call	d_call	j_call	clone_size	cdr3_aa	cdr3_nt
TRBV7-6	NA	TRBJ2-7	NA	CASSAGWGYEQYF	TGTGCCAGCAGCGCGGGGTGGGGCTACGAGCAGTACTTC
TRBV7-3	NA	TRBJ2-7	NA	CASSMQGYEQYF	TGTGCCAGCAGCATGCAGGGTTACGAGCAGTACTTC
TRBV15	NA	TRBJ1-3	NA	CATSRGGPGNTIYF	TGTGCCACCAGCAGAGGAGGCCCTGGAAACACCATATATTTT
TRBV4-1	NA	TRBJ1-1	NA	CASSRGGGMNTEAFF	TGCGCCAGCAGCCGCGGGGGCGGAATGAACACTGAAGCTTTCTTT
TRBV7-2	NA	TRBJ2-7	NA	CASSLATVWTASLEQYF	TGTGCCAGCAGCTTAGCAACCGTTTGGACAGCGTCCCTCGAGCAGTACTTC
TRBV4-1	NA	TRBJ2-7	NA	CASSLQTVGGQYF	TGCGCCAGCAGCCTCCAGACAGTCGGGGGGCAGTACTTC
TRBV11-2	TRBD1	TRBJ1-2	NA	CASSLKLVYPGQGASGYTF	TGTGCCAGCAGCCTCAAGTTGGTTTATCCGGGACAGGGGGCCAGCGGCTACACCTTC
TRBV27	NA	TRBJ1-2	NA	CASSIQGYYGYTF	TGTGCCAGCAGTATACAGGGTTACTATGGCTACACCTTC
TRBV5-1	TRBD2	TRBJ2-1	NA	CASSLAASGTSYNEQFF	TGCGCCAGCAGCTTGGCGGCTAGCGGGACCTCTTACAATGAGCAGTTCTTC
TRBV5-1	NA	TRBJ2-7	NA	CASSLRSRTAERSYEQYF	TGCGCCAGCAGCTTGAGGTCTCGGACAGCCGAAAGAAGTTACGAGCAGTACTTC
TRBV6-6	TRBD1	TRBJ2-1	NA	CASSPGQGASSYNEQFF	TGTGCCAGCAGTCCGGGACAGGGGGCTAGCTCCTACAATGAGCAGTTCTTC
TRBV5-6	TRBD2	TRBJ2-1	NA	CASSWTGGTYNEQFF	TGTGCCAGCAGCTGGACGGGAGGTACCTACAATGAGCAGTTCTTC
TRBV13	TRBD2	TRBJ2-1	once	CASSLVSSGRNNEQFF	TGTGCCAGCAGCTTAGTCTCTAGCGGGAGAAACAATGAGCAGTTCTTC
TRBV27	TRBD2	TRBJ2-1	NA	CASSLGLAGSHEQFF	TGTGCCAGCAGCCTGGGACTAGCGGGAAGCCATGAGCAGTTCTTC
TRBV2	NA	TRBJ1-2	NA	CASSELGPGYTF	TGTGCCAGCAGTGAACTGGGGCCGGGCTACACCTTC
TRBV7-2	NA	TRBJ2-1	once	CASSRVGSYNEQFF	TGTGCCAGCTCCAGGGTAGGCTCCTACAATGAGCAGTTCTTC
TRBV7-8	TRBD1	TRBJ2-3	NA	CASSFPSTGGSDTQYF	TGTGCCAGCAGCTTCCCCTCGACAGGGGGCTCAGATACGCAGTATTTT
TRBV5-5	NA	TRBJ2-7	once	CASRLGEAYEQYF	TGTGCCAGCAGACTCGGGGAGGCCTACGAGCAGTACTTC
TRBV9	NA	TRBJ2-2	NA	CASTRTGELFF	TGTGCCAGCACCCGCACCGGGGAGCTGTTTTTT
TRBV3-1/TRBV3-2	TRBD2	TRBJ2-3	NA	CASSQDKGKSGRYLTDTQYF	TGTGCCAGCAGCCAAGATAAAGGGAAAAGCGGGAGGTATCTCACAGATACGCAGTATTTT
TRBV27	NA	TRBJ1-4	once	CASSLSPTQLTPGKLFF	TGTGCCAGCAGTTTAAGCCCTACCCAGCTGACTCCCGGAAAACTGTTTTTT
TRBV24-1	TRBD1	TRBJ2-5	once	CATTEDRVISETQYF	TGTGCCACCACTGAGGACAGGGTAATCTCTGAGACCCAGTACTTC